The T cell receptor beta chain under discussion was sequenced for a study of OX40 agonist ivuxolimab in advanced cancers. Study information: One patient with hepatocellular carcinoma and two with cutaneous melanoma, three in all, had partial responses. Findings and caveats of the study: CD8+ T cells showed, on average, more clonal expansion than CD4+ cells. Determination of antigen specificity was not performed for the expanded peripheral T cells. Also present in some nonresponders was a low level of normalized T-cell clonal expansion.

TCRdb's copy holds only in-frame clones and misses some; the assay was immunoSEQ multiplex PCR. Of 35,000 to 45,000 clones listed, 82% are singletons. This clone was recorded a few times. The antigen is unknown. This TCR was sampled from an adult with an advanced solid tumor such as melanoma, head and neck, liver or kidney cancer. Sequenced material: CD4+ or CD8+ T cells sorted from blood, taken in a trial of the OX40 agonist ivuxolimab.

In DNA form, the CDR3 reads TGTGCCAGCACCCCCCCGCAAGACTTAAGCAATCAGCCCCAGCATTTT. It yields the protein CASTPPQDLSNQPQHF. The chain links TRBV28 to TRBJ1-5, with D unresolved. CDR3 length: 16 amino acids. V was pared by 7 bases and J by 1 base, with 17 bases between. Germline V gene data show CDR1 as MDHEN and CDR2 as SYDVKM.